This TCR beta chain is drawn from a study of cytomegalovirus exposure and HLA in healthy donors. Germline CDR1 KGHSH, CDR2 LQKENI. Trimming took 1 base from V and 2 from J, leaving 11 bases between them. The CDR3 consists of 15 residues. Regarding this clone: Its target is unknown.

The study ran its PCR with 60 Vbeta and 13 Jbeta primers. Some clones are missing from TCRdb's copy, which holds only in-frame ones; the method was immunoSEQ multiplex PCR. The sample contains more than 150,000 clones, 76% of which appear only once. Whole-study results and caveats: A later analysis linked a missense variant in DCLRE1C to the trimming of TCR beta V and J genes. No immune exposure information besides CMV serostatus was available.

The chain has TRBV18 and TRBJ2-5, with D maybe TRBD1 (6 bases). The TCR comes from a woman aged 30 to 39 in good health and CMV-seropositive. Sequenced input: PBMCs. Here the CDR3 reads CASSPHNRDQETQYF. The CDR3 bases are TGTGCCAGCTCACCACATAACAGGGATCAAGAGACCCAGTACTTC.